This record concerns one T cell receptor beta chain sequence. The antigen is not known. Each sample had two DNA replicates, roughly 0.5 ug blood or around 1.6 ug tissue. Clones were read by immunoSEQ multiplex PCR, and TCRdb kept only the in-frame ones, dropping some. The data show under 45,000 clones, 74% seen once. The germline V gene has CDR1 LNHNV and CDR2 YYDKDF (reference sequence). V lost 2 bases, J lost 7 bases, and 11 bases stayed unmatched. The CDR3 is 15 residues long. This sample stems from a study of early stage breast cancer tumors. Study context: Average read coverage per sample was 9 to 10-fold. Regarding the study as a whole: Comparing each tissue with blood distinguished tumor from normal in 14 of 16 patients.

This chain joins TRBV15 and TRBJ2-7; 7 bases fit TRBD1. Sequenced sample: blood. The sequence was obtained from a person aged 55 to 75 with breast cancer. The CDR3 nucleotides read TGTGCCACCAGCAGACCCCGACAGGGTCTGGGGGAGCAGTACTTC. This codes for CATSRPRQGLGEQYF.